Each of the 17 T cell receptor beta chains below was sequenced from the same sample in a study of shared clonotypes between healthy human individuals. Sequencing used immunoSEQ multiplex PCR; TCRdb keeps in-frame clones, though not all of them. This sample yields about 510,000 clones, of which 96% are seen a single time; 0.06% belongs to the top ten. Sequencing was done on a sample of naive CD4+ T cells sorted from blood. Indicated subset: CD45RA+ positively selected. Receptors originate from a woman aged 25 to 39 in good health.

CDR3 DNA sequence: TGTGCCAGCGGAGCGGGCCACTCCTACGAGCAGTACTTC. The encoded protein is CASGAGHSYEQYF. The V call is TRBV27, the J call TRBJ2-7; a weak D match, TRBD2 (6 bases). V was pared by 8 bases and J by 0 bases, with 11 bases between. Germline CDR1 MNHEY, CDR2 SMNVEV (reference sequence). The CDR3 covers 13 residues.

The CDR3: CASSSPPLSSGTLSSYNEQFF. The CDR3 DNA is TGTGCCAGCAGCTCCCCCCCCCTATCGAGCGGGACTCTTAGCTCCTACAATGAGCAGTTCTTC. The genes are TRBV7-6 and TRBJ2-1, with 7 bases identical to TRBD2. J lost 0 bases, V lost 4 bases, and 21 bases had no gene match. The CDR3 extends over 21 amino acids. Germline CDR1 and CDR2: SGHVS and FNYEAQ.

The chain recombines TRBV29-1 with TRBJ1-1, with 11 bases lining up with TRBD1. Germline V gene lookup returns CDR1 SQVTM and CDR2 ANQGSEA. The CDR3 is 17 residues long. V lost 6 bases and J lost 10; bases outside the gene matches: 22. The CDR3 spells CSVLFLPGQGDVSAAFF. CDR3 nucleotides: TGCAGCGTGCTTTTCCTGCCGGGACAGGGGGACGTATCTGCAGCTTTCTTT.

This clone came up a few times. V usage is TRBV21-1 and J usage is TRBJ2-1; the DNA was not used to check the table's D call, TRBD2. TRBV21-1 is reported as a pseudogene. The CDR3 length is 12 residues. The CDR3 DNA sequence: TGTGCCAGCAGCAAAGCATATTCTGAGCAGTTCTTC. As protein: CASSKAYSEQFF.

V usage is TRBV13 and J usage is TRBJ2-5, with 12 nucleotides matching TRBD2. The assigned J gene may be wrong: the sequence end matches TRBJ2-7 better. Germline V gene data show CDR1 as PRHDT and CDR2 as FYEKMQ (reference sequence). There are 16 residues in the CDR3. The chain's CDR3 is CASSLGTSGRRFEQYF. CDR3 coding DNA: TGTGCCAGCAGCTTAGGGACTAGCGGGAGAAGGTTCGAGCAGTACTTC.

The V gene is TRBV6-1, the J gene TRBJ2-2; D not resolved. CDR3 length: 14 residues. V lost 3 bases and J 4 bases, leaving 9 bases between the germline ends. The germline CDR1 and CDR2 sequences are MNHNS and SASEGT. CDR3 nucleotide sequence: TGTGCCAGCAGTGACAACCTTTTCACCGGGGAGCTGTTTTTT. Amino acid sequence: CASSDNLFTGELFF.

DNA of the CDR3: TGCGCCAGCAGCTTGGACCCTCCCGCCAATGAGCAGTTCTTC. It specifies CASSLDPPANEQFF. The chain couples TRBV5-1 to TRBJ2-1; no definite D call. From germline, CDR1 is SGHRS and CDR2 YFSETQ. There are 14 residues in the CDR3. V lost 0 bases, J lost 6 bases, and 10 bases lay in between.

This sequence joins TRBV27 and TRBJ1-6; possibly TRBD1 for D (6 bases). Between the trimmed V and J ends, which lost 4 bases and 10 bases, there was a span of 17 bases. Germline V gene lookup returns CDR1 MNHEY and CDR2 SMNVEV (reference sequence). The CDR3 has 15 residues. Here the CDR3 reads CASSWTGTMSSPLHF. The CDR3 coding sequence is TGTGCCAGCAGTTGGACCGGGACAATGAGCTCACCCCTCCACTTT.

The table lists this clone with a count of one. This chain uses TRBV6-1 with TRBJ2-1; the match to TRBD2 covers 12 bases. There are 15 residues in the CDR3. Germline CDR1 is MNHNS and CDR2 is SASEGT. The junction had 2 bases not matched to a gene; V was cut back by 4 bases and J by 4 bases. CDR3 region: CASSGTSGTYNEQFF. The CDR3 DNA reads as TGTGCCAGCAGTGGGACTAGCGGGACGTACAATGAGCAGTTCTTC.

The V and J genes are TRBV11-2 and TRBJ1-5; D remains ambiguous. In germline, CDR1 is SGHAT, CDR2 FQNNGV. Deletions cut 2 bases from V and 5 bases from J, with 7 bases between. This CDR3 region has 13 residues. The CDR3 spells CASSLSSDQPQHF. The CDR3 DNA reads TGTGCCAGCAGCTTAAGCTCCGATCAGCCCCAGCATTTT.

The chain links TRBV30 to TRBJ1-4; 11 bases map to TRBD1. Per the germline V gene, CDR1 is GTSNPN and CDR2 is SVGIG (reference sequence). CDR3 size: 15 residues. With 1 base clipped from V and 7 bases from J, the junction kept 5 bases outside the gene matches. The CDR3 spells CAWSGGTGGGEKLFF. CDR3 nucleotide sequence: TGTGCCTGGAGTGGGGGGACAGGGGGAGGTGAAAAACTGTTTTTT.

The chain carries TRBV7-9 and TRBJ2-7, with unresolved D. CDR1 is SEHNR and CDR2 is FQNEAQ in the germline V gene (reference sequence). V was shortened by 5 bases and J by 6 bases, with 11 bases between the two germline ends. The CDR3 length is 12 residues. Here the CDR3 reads CASSRVPGEQYF. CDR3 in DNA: TGTGCCAGCAGCCGCGTTCCGGGCGAGCAGTACTTC.

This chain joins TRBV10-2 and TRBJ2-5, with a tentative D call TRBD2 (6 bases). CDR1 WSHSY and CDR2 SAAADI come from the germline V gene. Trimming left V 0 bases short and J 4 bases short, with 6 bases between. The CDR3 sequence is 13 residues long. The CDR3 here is CASSESSGETQYF. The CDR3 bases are TGCGCCAGCAGTGAGTCTAGCGGAGAGACCCAGTACTTC.

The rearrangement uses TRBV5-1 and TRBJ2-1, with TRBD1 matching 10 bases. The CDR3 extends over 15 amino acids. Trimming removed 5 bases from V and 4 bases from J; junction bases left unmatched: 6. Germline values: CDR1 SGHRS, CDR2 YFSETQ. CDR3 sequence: CASSWGQGSYNEQFF. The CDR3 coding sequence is TGCGCCAGCAGTTGGGGACAGGGGAGTTACAATGAGCAGTTCTTC.

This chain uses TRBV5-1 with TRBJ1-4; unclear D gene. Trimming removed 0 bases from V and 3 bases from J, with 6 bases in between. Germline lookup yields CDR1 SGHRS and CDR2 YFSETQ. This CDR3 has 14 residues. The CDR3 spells CASSLDWSNEKLFF. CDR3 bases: TGCGCCAGCAGCTTGGATTGGTCTAATGAAAAACTGTTTTTT. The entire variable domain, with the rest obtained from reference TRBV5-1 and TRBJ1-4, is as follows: KAGVTQTPRYLIKTRGQQVTLSCSPISGHRSVSWYQQTPGQGLQFLFEYFSETQRNKGNFPGRFSGRQFSNSRSEMNVSTLELGDSALYLCASSLDWSNEKLFFGSGTQLSVL.

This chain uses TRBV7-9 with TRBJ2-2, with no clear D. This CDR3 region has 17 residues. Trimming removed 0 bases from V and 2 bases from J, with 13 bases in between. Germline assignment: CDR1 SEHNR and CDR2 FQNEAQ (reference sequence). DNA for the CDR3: TGTGCCAGCAGCTTAGCGCTAATAAGGGAAAACACCGGGGAGCTGTTTTTT. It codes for CASSLALIRENTGELFF.

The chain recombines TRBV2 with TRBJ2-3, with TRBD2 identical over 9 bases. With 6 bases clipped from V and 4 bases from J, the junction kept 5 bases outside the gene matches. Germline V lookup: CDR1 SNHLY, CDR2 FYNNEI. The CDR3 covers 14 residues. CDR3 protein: CASRGREGPDTQYF. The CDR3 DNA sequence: TGTGCCAGCAGGGGGCGGGAGGGCCCAGATACGCAGTATTTT.